This T cell receptor (beta chain) was retrieved from a study of blood T cells in healthy people across ages. The sample holds a few counts of this clonotype. Germline CDR1 SGHRS, CDR2 YFSETQ. This CDR3 comprises 14 residues. V lost 0 bases, J lost 6 bases, and 2 bases stayed unmatched. Using a J-beta primer mix together with a sample-barcoded 5' primer, a second PCR was run for roughly 6 to 12 cycles. TCRdb analysed the 5' RACE reads with MiXCR anew, one entry per CDR3 protein. The repertoire holds approximately 790,000 distinct CDR3 sequences, 60% to 80% seen once, with about 27% in the top ten. Sequenced: blood. The receptor was isolated from a man younger than 40 in good health. V gene TRBV5-1 combines with J gene TRBJ2-1, with TRBD2 matching over 8 bases. The CDR3 loop reads CASSLELAANEQFF. The CDR3 DNA is TGCGCCAGCAGCTTGGAACTAGCGGCCAATGAGCAGTTCTTC. The variable domain in full, with the rest retrieved from reference TRBV5-1 and TRBJ2-1, is KAGVTQTPRYLIKTRGQQVTLSCSPISGHRSVSWYQQTPGQGLQFLFEYFSETQRNKGNFPGRFSGRQFSNSRSEMNVSTLELGDSALYLCASSLELAANEQFFGPGTRLTVL.